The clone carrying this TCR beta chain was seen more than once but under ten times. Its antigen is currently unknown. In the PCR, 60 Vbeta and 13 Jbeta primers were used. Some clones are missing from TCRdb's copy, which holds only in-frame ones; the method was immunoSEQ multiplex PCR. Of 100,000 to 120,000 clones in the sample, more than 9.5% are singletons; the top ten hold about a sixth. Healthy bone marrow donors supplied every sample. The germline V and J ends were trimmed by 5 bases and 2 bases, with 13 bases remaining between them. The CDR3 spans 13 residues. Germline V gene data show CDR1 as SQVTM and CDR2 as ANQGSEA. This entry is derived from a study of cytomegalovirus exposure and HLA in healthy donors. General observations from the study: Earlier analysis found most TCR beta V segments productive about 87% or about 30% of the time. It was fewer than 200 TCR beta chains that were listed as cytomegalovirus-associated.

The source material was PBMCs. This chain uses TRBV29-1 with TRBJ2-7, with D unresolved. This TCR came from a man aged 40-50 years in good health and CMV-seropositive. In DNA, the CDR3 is TGCAGCGTTACCGAGACGGGTGCCTACGAGCAGTACTTC. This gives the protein CSVTETGAYEQYF.